This T cell receptor (beta chain) was sequenced in a study of blood T cell repertoires in COVID-19 (dated by TCRdb to about 2020). In terms of the full investigation: Samples from collaborators originated in the United States, Italy and Spain and spanned both the acute and convalescent phases of COVID-19. The prospective study material was composed of cDNA or gDNA derived from T cells, B-cell-depleted T cells, or PBMCs. The dataset comprised deeply sampled blood TCRbeta repertoires from subjects exposed to, actively infected with, or recovered from COVID-19. The repertoires were released in a freely available public database meant as a resource for research on the immune response to SARS-CoV-2. Samples were obtained from the ongoing ImmuneRACE study (first 160 participants) and from 1,254 subjects provided by 6 global collaborators. A de-identified subject ID, COVID-19 status, age in years and sex were almost always included in the sample metadata. Where HLA class I and class II types were available, the types were taken from metadata supplied by the sample provider, not from assay-based typing.

Comment on this clone: The antigen it recognizes is unknown. Base qualities are not recorded, but no much larger clone differs from it by a single base.

Study-level results and caveats: How much clinical and demographic metadata was included differed by source and by participant, and the metadata was provided uncurated.

Participants in the prospective study were enrolled through a virtual design, were aged roughly 18 to 90 years, and lived in approximately 25 United States geographic areas. In the prospective study, participants were assigned to cohorts based on the clinical history participants reported in a screening survey and a study questionnaire. Recovered participants in ImmuneRACE Cohort 3 were defined as having two consecutive negative NP/OP PCR tests, clearance from a healthcare professional, or resolution of symptoms. In the prospective study, whole blood, serum and a nasopharyngeal or oropharyngeal swab were collected from each participant by mobile phlebotomists. Prospective study participants could optionally give additional blood draws and questionnaires over a roughly two-month period. Prospective study blood samples were shipped either frozen or at room temperature before DNA extraction. The immunoSEQ Assay, a bias-controlled multiplex PCR, was used to amplify TCRbeta CDR3 regions from genomic DNA. Per the original workflow: The number of nucleated cells in each sample was estimated from the amplification of reference gene primers within the assay. To quantify the absolute abundance of each unique TCRbeta CDR3 rearrangement, sequence reads were collapsed and filtered. Productive Simpson clonality was computed per sample as the square root of Simpson's diversity index over productive rearrangements. The immuneACCESS repertoire file appears here via TCRdb, limited to in-frame rearrangements. These files lack a portion of the clones; in checked studies, under half of the deficit traces to unresolved V genes, and the cause of the others is not known. V, J and clone size are those of that table, while D and trimming were read from the DNA. The sample records under 300,000 clones, roughly nine tenths of which are singletons. The ten largest clones take up about 1.8% of the sample.

Trimming removed 2 bases from V and 7 bases from J; the gene matches leave 4 bases unexplained. Including the terminal cysteine and phenylalanine, the CDR3 comprises 14 residues. The kept DNA is CDR3 alone, 42 bases in frame from the first base. According to the germline V gene, CDR1 reads MDHEN and CDR2 reads SYDVKM. Sequenced: PBMCs or T cells enriched from blood (not recorded which). The receptor was derived from a woman in her thirties or forties who had recovered from COVID-19. Here the chain combines TRBV28 and TRBJ2-2; TRBD2 aligns with 7 central bases. The CDR3 amino acid sequence is: CASSLLQRGGELFF. The DNA sequence is TGTGCCAGCAGTTTACTCCAGCGGGGCGGGGAGCTGTTTTTT.